These T cell receptor beta chains were read from a single sample in a study of metastatic and nonmetastatic thyroid tumors. TCRdb reanalyzed the PCR reads via MiXCR. The sample holds 37,000 or so clones, about 16% seen once. The sample was blood. Receptors originate from a female donor with papillary thyroid cancer or a benign thyroid nodule (not recorded which). Some clones in this sample may be carry-over from other donors' samples. Both conserved end residues are part of each CDR3. The order of the fields is clone size, J gene, D gene, V gene, CDR3 DNA, CDR3 protein. D genes are given only for firm matches. Only some rows state a clone size, as once, few, many or a class for expanded clones.

>-|TRBJ2-6|TRBD1|TRBV5-1
TGCGCCAGCAGCTCAGGTACCGGGACAGGGGGAACTGGGGCCAACGTCCTGACTTTC
CASSSGTGTGGTGANVLTF
>many|TRBJ2-7|-|TRBV28
TGTGCCAGCACCCCCTTAGTAGGGCACGATAGCTACGAGCAGTACTTC
CASTPLVGHDSYEQYF
>few|TRBJ2-5|TRBD1|TRBV6-1
TGTGCCAGCACGGGACAGGTCTTGGTAGAGACCCAGTACTTC
CASTGQVLVETQYF
>-|TRBJ1-1|TRBD1|TRBV20-1
TGCAGTGCTAGAGAACGACAGGGACCGAACACTGAAGCTTTATTT
CSARERQGPNTEALF
>-|TRBJ2-1|-|TRBV7-3
TGTGCCAGCAGTTTGAACCCAGGGGGGCTATCGAATGATCAGTTCTTC
CASSLNPGGLSNDQFF
>many|TRBJ1-1|-|TRBV20-1
TGCAGTGCTAGACCATTTGGGGCAGGAGGGGGATCCACTGAAGCTTTCTTT
CSARPFGAGGGSTEAFF
>many|TRBJ2-5|TRBD1|TRBV25-1
TGTGCCAGCAGTGAATACCTTGGACAGGGGAGGCAAGAGACCCAGTACTTC
CASSEYLGQGRQETQYF
>many|TRBJ1-5|-|TRBV6-1
TGTGCCAGCCAGAATAGCAATCAGCCCCAGCATTTT
CASQNSNQPQHF
>few|TRBJ1-5|-|TRBV12-5
TGTGCTAGTGCGAAGGGACAAGATAATCAGCCCCAGCATTTT
CASAKGQDNQPQHF
>-|TRBJ2-1|-|TRBV2
TGTGCCAGCAGGCACGGGGACATGGGGAATGAGCAGTTCTTC
CASRHGDMGNEQFF
>many|TRBJ2-5|-|TRBV25-1
TGTGCCAGCAGTGAATCCCAGGGGCCGATACTACAAGAGACCCAGTACTTC
CASSESQGPILQETQYF
>many|TRBJ2-3|-|TRBV29-1
TGCAGCATTGAGGACAGCACAGATACGCAGTATTTT
CSIEDSTDTQYF
>many|TRBJ2-2|TRBD2|TRBV28
TGTGCCAGCAGTCCCACACCGGGAGGGCCGGGCACCGGGGAGCTGTTTTTT
CASSPTPGGPGTGELFF
>medium-sized|TRBJ2-7|-|TRBV12-3/TRBV12-4
TGTGCCAGCAGTTTGACGTCCACCTACCGGGAGCAGTACTTC
CASSLTSTYREQYF
>-|TRBJ1-2|TRBD1|TRBV14
TGTGCCAGCAGCCCCAGGGGACAGGGGGCATATGGCTACACCTTC
CASSPRGQGAYGYTF
>many|TRBJ1-5|-|TRBV20-1
TGCAGTGCTGCCGGGACCGGGGGTGTCCTCAATCAGCCCCAGCATTTT
CSAAGTGGVLNQPQHF
>-|TRBJ2-7|TRBD2|TRBV5-5
TGTGCCAGCAGCTACTCGGGGGGGATGGCTTACGAGCAGTACTTC
CASSYSGGMAYEQYF
>many|TRBJ1-3|-|TRBV7-9
TGTGCCAGCAGCCCCCCAGGAGTCCCGAACTCTGGAAACACCATATATTTT
CASSPPGVPNSGNTIYF
>many|TRBJ2-3|-|TRBV28
TGTGCCAGCAGTTTATCCCAGGCGTATACGCAGTATTTT
CASSLSQAYTQYF
>many|TRBJ1-6|-|TRBV6-1
TGTGCCAGCAGTCCCCGACCGCCGGCGTCCTATAATTCACCCCTCCACTTT
CASSPRPPASYNSPLHF
>many|TRBJ1-1|TRBD1|TRBV2
TGTGCCAGCAGTGAGAACAGGGGTGTTACTGAAGCTTTCTTT
CASSENRGVTEAFF
>many|TRBJ2-1|-|TRBV5-6
TGTGCCAGCAGTAAGGGGAGCCACAATGAGCAGTTCTTC
CASSKGSHNEQFF
>once|TRBJ2-7|-|TRBV11-2
TGTGCCAGCAGCTTATCCTGGGACAACTCCTACGAGCAGTACTTC
CASSLSWDNSYEQYF
>-|TRBJ2-7|TRBD1|TRBV11-2
TGTGCCAGCAGCCTAGACAGGGGAAGGTCCTACGAGCAGTACTTC
CASSLDRGRSYEQYF
>-|TRBJ1-1|-|TRBV18
TGTGCCAGCTCGACGAGTATGAACACTGAAGCTTTCTTT
CASSTSMNTEAFF
>many|TRBJ1-6|-|TRBV5-4
TGTGCCAGCAGCTTGGTTGGGGCCGTTACTTTGCCCCTCCACTTT
CASSLVGAVTLPLHF
>many|TRBJ1-5|-|TRBV6-1
TGTGCCAGCAGTCGACAGGTCAATCAGCCCCAGCATTTT
CASSRQVNQPQHF
>-|TRBJ1-2|-|TRBV5-1
TGCGCCAGCAGCTTGGCCGAAAGGGTCGGTGGCTACACCTTC
CASSLAERVGGYTF
>many|TRBJ2-7|-|TRBV7-6
TGTGCCAGCAGCGAAGCCCCGGGGGCCACCTACGAGCAGTACTTC
CASSEAPGATYEQYF
>-|TRBJ2-7|TRBD2|TRBV9
TGTGCCAGCACCTCGGGTAGCGGGAGTGTCCCCACCTACGAGCAGTACTTC
CASTSGSGSVPTYEQYF
>many|TRBJ2-5|TRBD2|TRBV2
TGTGCCAGCAGTGATGGGACTAGCCACCAAGAGACCCAGTACTTC
CASSDGTSHQETQYF
>large|TRBJ1-2|-|TRBV6-1
TGTGCCAGCAGTGAGGGGGGCACGGGTGATGGCTACACCTTC
CASSEGGTGDGYTF
>-|TRBJ1-2|-|TRBV28
TGTGCCAGCAGTATCGCTCCCTATGGCTACACCTTC
CASSIAPYGYTF
>-|TRBJ2-2|TRBD2|TRBV11-1
TGTGCCAGCAGTCCGACTAGCGGGGCGAACACCGGGGAGCTGTTTTTT
CASSPTSGANTGELFF
>many|TRBJ1-2|-|TRBV5-1
TGCGCCAGCAGCTTTGACGTCTCGAGTGGCTATAGCTACACCTTC
CASSFDVSSGYSYTF
>-|TRBJ1-1|-|TRBV5-8
TGTGCCAGCAGCCGCGGACAGCGCCTTTTTAACACTGAAGCTTTCTTT
CASSRGQRLFNTEAFF
>-|TRBJ2-7|-|TRBV6-5
TGTGCCAGCAGTTACTCGATGCGTACAGGGACTCTCAGCGAGCAGTACTTC
CASSYSMRTGTLSEQYF
>-|TRBJ2-7|TRBD2|TRBV4-1
TGCGCCAGCAGCCTTGATAGCGGGAACTCCTACGAGCAGTACTTC
CASSLDSGNSYEQYF
>many|TRBJ2-3|TRBD2|TRBV4-1
TGCGCCAGCAGCCACCGACCAGGACTAGCGGATGACACAGATACGCAGTATTTT
CASSHRPGLADDTDTQYF
>-|TRBJ2-3|TRBD2|TRBV4-1
TGCGCCAGCAGCCAAAGCGGGGGCCGTAGCACAGATACGCAGTATTTT
CASSQSGGRSTDTQYF
>few|TRBJ1-2|TRBD1|TRBV28
TGTGCCAGCATCCTGACAGGGGGCTGGGGTGACTACACCTTC
CASILTGGWGDYTF
>many|TRBJ1-1|-|TRBV4-2
TGTGCCAGCAGCCAAGACAGGAACACTGAAGCTTTCTTT
CASSQDRNTEAFF
>-|TRBJ1-1|TRBD1|TRBV19
TGTGCCAGTAGTACACCGGGACAGGTAATAACTGAAGCTTTCTTT
CASSTPGQVITEAFF
>many|TRBJ2-3|TRBD1|TRBV11-2
TGTGCCAGCAGCCCCCAATACTTGGACAGGCTCCTCACAGATACGCAGTATTTT
CASSPQYLDRLLTDTQYF
>few|TRBJ1-1|-|TRBV6-1
TGTGCCAGCAGTCTAGGCGAGGGGTTCCCTGAAGCTTTCTTT
CASSLGEGFPEAFF